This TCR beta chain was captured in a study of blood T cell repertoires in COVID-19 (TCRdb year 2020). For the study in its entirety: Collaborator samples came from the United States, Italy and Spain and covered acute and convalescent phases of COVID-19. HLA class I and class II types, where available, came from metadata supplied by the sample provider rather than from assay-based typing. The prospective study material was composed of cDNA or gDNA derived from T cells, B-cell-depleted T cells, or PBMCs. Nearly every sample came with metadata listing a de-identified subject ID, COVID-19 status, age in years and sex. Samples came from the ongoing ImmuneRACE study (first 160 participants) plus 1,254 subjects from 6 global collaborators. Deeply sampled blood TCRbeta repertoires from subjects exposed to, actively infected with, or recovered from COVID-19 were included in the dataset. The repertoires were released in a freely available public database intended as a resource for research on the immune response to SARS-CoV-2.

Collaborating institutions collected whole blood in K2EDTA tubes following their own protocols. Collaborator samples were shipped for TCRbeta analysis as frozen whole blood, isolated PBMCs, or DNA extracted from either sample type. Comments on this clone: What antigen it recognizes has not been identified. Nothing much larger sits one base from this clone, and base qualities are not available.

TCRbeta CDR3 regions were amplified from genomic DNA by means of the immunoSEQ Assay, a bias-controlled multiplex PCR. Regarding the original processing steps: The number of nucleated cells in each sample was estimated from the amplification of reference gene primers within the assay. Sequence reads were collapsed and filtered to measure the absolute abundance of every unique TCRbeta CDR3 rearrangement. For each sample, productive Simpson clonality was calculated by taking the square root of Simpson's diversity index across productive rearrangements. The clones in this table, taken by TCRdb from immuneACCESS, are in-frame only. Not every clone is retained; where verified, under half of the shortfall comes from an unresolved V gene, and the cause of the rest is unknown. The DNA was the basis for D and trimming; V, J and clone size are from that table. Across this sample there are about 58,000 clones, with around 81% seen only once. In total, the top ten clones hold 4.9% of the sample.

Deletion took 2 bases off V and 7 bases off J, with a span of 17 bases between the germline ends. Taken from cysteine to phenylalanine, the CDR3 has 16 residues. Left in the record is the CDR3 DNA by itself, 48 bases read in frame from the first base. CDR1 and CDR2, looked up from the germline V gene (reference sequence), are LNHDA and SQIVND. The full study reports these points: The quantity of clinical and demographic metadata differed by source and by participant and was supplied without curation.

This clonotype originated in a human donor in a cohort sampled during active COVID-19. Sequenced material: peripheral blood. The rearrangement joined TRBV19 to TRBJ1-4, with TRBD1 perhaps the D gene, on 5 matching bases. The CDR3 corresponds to CASSITRQPPVEKLFF. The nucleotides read TGTGCCAGTAGTATAACCCGACAGCCACCCGTTGAAAAACTGTTTTTT.